The source of this T cell receptor (beta chain) is a study of blood T cells in healthy people across ages. A second PCR, run for about 7 to 11 cycles, used a sample-barcoded 5' primer plus a J-beta primer mix. TCRdb ran MiXCR on the 5' RACE reads and lists one entry per CDR3 protein. Here the sample spans about 970,000 distinct CDR3 sequences, about 53% being singletons. This CDR3 spans 14 amino acids. Germline V CDR1 and CDR2: SGHRS, YFSETQ. Input material: blood. V is TRBV5-1 and J is TRBJ2-2; 8 nucleotides match TRBD1. The J call is in doubt because the DNA end fits TRBJ1-4 better. This TCR was recovered from an older woman in good health. The CDR3 coding sequence is TGCGCCAGCAGCTTGACAGGGGGAAATGAAAAACTGTTTTTT. Translation: CASSLTGGNEKLFF.